This T cell receptor (beta chain) was found in a study of T cell responses to AZD1222 COVID-19 vaccine. Study-level findings and limits: The breadth and depth of Spike-specific TCRs increased once two AZD1222 doses had been given.

As regards this clone: Its matching antigen is unknown.

Trimming took 2 bases from V and 4 from J; bases not matched to a gene: 6. The CDR3 contains 15 residues. Per the germline V gene, CDR1 is MNHEY and CDR2 is SVGAGI. Method: immunoSEQ multiplex PCR; TCRdb's copy keeps in-frame clones and lacks some. The sample carries 150,000 or so clones, about nine tenths recorded once. The sample in question was peripheral blood, obtained on day 0 of AZD1222 vaccination. This clonotype was sampled from an adult in good health. The chain is built from TRBV6-5 and TRBJ2-5; 8 positions agree with TRBD1. The DNA of the CDR3 is TGTGCCAGCAGTTACGGACAGGGCGATGCAGAGACCCAGTACTTC. Protein sequence: CASSYGQGDAETQYF.